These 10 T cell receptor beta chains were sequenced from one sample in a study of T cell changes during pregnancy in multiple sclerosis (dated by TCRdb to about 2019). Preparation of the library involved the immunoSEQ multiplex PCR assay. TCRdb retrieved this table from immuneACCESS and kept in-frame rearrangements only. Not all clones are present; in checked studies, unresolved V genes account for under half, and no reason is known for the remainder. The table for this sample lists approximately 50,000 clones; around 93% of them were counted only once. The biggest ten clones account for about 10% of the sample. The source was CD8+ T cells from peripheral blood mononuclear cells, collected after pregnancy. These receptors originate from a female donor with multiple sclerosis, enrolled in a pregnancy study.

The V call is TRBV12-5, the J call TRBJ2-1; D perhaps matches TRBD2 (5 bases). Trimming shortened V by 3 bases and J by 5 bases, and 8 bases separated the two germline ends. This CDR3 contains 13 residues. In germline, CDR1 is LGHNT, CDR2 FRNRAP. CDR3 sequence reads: CASGLNSDNEQFF. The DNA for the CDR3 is TGTGCTAGTGGTTTAAATAGCGACAATGAGCAGTTCTTC.

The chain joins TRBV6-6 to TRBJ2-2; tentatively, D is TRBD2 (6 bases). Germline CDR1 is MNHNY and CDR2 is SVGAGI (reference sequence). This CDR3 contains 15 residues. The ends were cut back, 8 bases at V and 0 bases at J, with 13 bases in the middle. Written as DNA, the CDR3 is TGTGCCAGCCGAGGGCGGACTACGAACACCGGGGAGCTGTTTTTT. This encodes CASRGRTTNTGELFF.

The CDR3 reads CASRRGTTDTQYF. The CDR3 DNA reads as TGTGCCAGCCGGAGAGGAACCACAGATACGCAGTATTTT. The V and J genes are TRBV6-4 and TRBJ2-3; D not resolved. The CDR3 runs 13 residues. V lost 8 bases, J lost 2 bases, and 11 bases lay in between. Per the germline V gene, CDR1 is MRHNA and CDR2 is SNTAGT.

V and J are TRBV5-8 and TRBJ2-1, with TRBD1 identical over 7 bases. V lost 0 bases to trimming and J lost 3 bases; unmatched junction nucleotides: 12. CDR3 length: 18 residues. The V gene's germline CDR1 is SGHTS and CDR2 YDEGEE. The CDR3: CASSLVGDSLPSYNEQFF. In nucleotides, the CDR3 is TGTGCCAGCAGCTTGGTGGGGGACAGTTTGCCTAGCTACAATGAGCAGTTCTTC.

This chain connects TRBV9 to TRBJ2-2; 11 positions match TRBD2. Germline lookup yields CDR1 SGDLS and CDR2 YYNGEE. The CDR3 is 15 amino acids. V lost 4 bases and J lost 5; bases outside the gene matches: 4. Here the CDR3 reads CASSTSGGVTGELFF. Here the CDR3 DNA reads TGTGCCAGCAGCACTAGCGGGGGAGTGACCGGGGAGCTGTTTTTT.

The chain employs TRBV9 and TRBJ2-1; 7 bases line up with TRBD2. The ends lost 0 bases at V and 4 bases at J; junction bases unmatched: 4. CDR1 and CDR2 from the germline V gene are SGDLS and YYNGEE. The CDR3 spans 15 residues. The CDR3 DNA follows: TGTGCCAGCAGCGTAGTGGGGGGGGGTTACAATGAGCAGTTCTTC. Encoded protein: CASSVVGGGYNEQFF.

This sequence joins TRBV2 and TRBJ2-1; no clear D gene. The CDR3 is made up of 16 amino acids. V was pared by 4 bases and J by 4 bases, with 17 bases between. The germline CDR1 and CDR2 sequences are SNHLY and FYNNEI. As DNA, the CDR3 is TGTGCCAGCAGTGTGGGCAGTGGTTTATTTTACAATGAGCAGTTCTTC. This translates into CASSVGSGLFYNEQFF.

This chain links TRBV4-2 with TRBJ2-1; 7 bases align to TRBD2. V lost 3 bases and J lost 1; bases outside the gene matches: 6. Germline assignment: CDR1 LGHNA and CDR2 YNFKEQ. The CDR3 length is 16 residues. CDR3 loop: CASSHPIAGSYNEQFF. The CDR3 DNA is TGTGCCAGCAGCCATCCGATAGCGGGTTCCTACAATGAGCAGTTCTTC.

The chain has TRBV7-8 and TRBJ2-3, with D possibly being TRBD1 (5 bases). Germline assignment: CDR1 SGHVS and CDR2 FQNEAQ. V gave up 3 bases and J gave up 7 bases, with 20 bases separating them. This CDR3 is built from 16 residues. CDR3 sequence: CASSFPPGSARNTQYF. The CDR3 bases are TGTGCCAGCAGCTTCCCTCCAGGGTCAGCTAGGAATACGCAGTATTTT.

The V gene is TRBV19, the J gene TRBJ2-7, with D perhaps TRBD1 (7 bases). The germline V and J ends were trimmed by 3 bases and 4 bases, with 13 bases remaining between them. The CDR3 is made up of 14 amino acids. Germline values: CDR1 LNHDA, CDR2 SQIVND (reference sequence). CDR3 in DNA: TGTGCCAGTAGTATTCGGGAGACAGGGTACGAGCAGTACTTC. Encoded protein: CASSIRETGYEQYF.